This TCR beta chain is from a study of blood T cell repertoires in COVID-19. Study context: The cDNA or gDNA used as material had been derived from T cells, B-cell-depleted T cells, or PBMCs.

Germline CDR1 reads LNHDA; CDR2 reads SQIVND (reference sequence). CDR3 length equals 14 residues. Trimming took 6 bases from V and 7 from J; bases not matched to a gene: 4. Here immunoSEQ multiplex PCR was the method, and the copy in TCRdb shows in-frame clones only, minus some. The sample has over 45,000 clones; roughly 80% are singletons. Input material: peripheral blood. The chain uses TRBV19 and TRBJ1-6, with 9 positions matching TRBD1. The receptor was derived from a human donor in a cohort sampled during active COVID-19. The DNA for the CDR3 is TGTGCCAGTAGCACCGGGACAGGGAATTCACCCCTCCACTTT. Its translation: CASSTGTGNSPLHF. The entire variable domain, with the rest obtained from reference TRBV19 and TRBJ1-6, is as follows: DGGITQSPKYLFRKEGQNVTLSCEQNLNHDAMYWYRQDPGQGLRLIYYSQIVNDFQKGDIAEGYSVSREKKESFPLTVTSAQKNPTAFYLCASSTGTGNSPLHFGNGTRLTVT.